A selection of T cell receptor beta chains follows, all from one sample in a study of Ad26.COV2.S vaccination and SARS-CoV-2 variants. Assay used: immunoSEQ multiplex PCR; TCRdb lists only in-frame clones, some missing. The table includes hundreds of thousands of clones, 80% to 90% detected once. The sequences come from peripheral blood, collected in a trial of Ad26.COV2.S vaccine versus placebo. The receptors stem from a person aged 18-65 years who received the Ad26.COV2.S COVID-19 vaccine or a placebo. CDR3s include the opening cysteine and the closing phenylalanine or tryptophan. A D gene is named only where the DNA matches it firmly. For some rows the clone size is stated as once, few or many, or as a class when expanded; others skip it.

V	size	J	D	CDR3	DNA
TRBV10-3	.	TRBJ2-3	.	CAITPGGPLGTQYF	TGTGCCATCACCCCAGGGGGGCCCCTCGGGACGCAGTATTTT
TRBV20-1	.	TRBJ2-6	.	CSASGGSGANVLTF	TGCAGTGCTAGTGGGGGCTCTGGGGCCAACGTCCTGACTTTC
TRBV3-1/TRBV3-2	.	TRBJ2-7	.	CASSQDLFASYEQYF	TGTGCCAGCAGCCAAGATCTCTTTGCCTCCTACGAGCAGTACTTC
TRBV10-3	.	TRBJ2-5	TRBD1	CAISGPGTGEETQYF	TGTGCCATCAGTGGTCCCGGGACAGGGGAAGAGACCCAGTACTTC
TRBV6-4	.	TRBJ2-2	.	CASSDSGQNTGELFF	TGTGCCAGCAGTGACTCGGGACAGAACACCGGGGAGCTGTTTTTT
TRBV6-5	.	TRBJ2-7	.	CASSHPNYEQYF	TGTGCCAGCAGTCACCCTAACTACGAGCAGTACTTC
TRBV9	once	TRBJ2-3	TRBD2	CASSESVLSSGGVRGTQYF	TGTGCCAGCAGCGAAAGCGTATTATCTAGCGGGGGAGTCCGGGGAACGCAGTATTTT
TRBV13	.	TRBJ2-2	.	CASSLGGPGELFF	TGTGCCAGCAGCTTAGGCGGGCCCGGGGAGCTGTTTTTT
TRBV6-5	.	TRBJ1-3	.	CASNEGLSDTIYF	TGTGCCAGCAACGAGGGGCTCAGCGACACCATATATTTT
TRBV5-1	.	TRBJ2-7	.	CASSLWEGEQYF	TGCGCCAGCAGCTTATGGGAGGGGGAACAGTACTTC
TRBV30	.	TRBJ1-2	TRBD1	CAWSVGGRYTF	TGTGCCTGGAGTGTAGGGGGCCGATACACCTTC
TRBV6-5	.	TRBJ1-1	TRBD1	CASYGTGTGTEAFF	TGTGCCAGCTACGGGACAGGAACTGGCACTGAAGCTTTCTTT
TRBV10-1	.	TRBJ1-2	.	CASKYKSGTQLYGYTF	TGCGCCAGCAAGTACAAGTCCGGGACACAGCTCTATGGCTACACCTTC
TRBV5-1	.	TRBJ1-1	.	CASRAGATEAFF	TGCGCCAGCAGAGCGGGGGCCACTGAAGCTTTCTTT
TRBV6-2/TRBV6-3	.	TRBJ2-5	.	CASSPSAVQETQYF	TGTGCCAGCAGTCCGTCAGCTGTCCAAGAGACCCAGTACTTC
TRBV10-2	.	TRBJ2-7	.	CASSEGGYEQYF	TGCGCCAGCAGTGAAGGGGGTTACGAGCAGTACTTC
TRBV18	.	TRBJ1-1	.	CASSLTQGPEAFF	TGTGCCAGCTCTCTCACCCAGGGCCCTGAAGCTTTCTTT
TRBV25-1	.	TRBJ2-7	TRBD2	CASRETSGYEQYF	TGTGCCAGCAGAGAAACTAGCGGGTACGAGCAGTACTTC
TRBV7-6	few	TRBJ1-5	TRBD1	CASSLNRGGNQPQHF	TGTGCCAGCAGCTTAAACAGGGGAGGAAATCAGCCCCAGCATTTT
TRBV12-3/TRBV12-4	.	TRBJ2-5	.	CASSFVDQETQYF	TGTGCCAGCAGTTTTGTGGACCAAGAGACCCAGTACTTC
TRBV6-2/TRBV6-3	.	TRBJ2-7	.	CASSYPTHGPSYEQYF	TGTGCCAGCAGTTACCCAACCCACGGGCCCTCCTACGAGCAGTACTTC
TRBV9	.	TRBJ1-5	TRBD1	CASSVSDRVNQPQHF	TGTGCCAGCAGCGTCTCGGACAGGGTCAATCAGCCCCAGCATTTT
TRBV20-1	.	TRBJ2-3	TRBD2	CSASPSGAVVDTQYF	TGCAGTGCTAGTCCTAGCGGGGCAGTGGTGGATACGCAGTATTTT
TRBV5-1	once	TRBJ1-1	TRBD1	CASSLGSGQGNTEAFF	TGCGCCAGCAGCTTGGGCTCTGGACAGGGGAACACTGAAGCTTTCTTT
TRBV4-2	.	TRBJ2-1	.	CASSQNFRQFF	TGTGCCAGCAGCCAAAATTTTCGGCAGTTCTTC
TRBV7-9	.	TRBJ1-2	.	CASSPLPGRAEIAQEGYTF	TGTGCCAGCAGCCCACTCCCCGGGAGGGCCGAAATTGCTCAAGAGGGCTACACCTTC
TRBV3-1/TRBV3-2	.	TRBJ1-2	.	CASSQDTLHYGYTF	TGTGCCAGCAGCCAGGACACCTTACACTATGGCTACACCTTC
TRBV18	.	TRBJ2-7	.	CASFTDSYEQYF	TGTGCCAGCTTTACAGACTCCTACGAGCAGTACTTC
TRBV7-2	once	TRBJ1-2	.	CASSLRGGQGLGYTF	TGTGCCAGCAGCTTACGAGGGGGGCAGGGATTAGGCTACACCTTC
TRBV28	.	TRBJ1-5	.	CASSLEYGPQHF	TGTGCCAGCAGTTTGGAGTATGGGCCCCAGCATTTT
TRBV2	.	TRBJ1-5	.	CASNQDTDSNQPQHF	TGTGCCAGCAACCAGGACACCGATAGCAATCAGCCCCAGCATTTT
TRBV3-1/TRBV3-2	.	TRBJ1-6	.	CASSQAGYNSPLHF	TGTGCCAGCAGCCAAGCAGGGTATAATTCACCCCTCCACTTT
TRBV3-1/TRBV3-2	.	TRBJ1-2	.	CASSQARQYGYTF	TGTGCCAGCAGCCAAGCACGGCAGTATGGCTACACCTTC
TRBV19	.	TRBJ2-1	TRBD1	CASSPTGGDYNEQFF	TGTGCCAGTAGCCCTACAGGGGGCGACTACAATGAGCAGTTCTTC
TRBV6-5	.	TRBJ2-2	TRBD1	CASYRGLGELFF	TGTGCCAGCTACAGGGGGCTCGGGGAGCTGTTTTTT
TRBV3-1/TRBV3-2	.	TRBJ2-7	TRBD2	CASSRRGGGIYEQYF	TGTGCCAGCAGCAGAAGGGGCGGGGGGATCTACGAGCAGTACTTC